The present entry profiles one TCR beta chain with its context. The antigen remains undetermined. The data are from a study of cytomegalovirus exposure and HLA in healthy donors. 13 Jbeta primers and 60 Vbeta primers were used for the PCR. Clones were read by immunoSEQ multiplex PCR, and TCRdb kept only the in-frame ones, dropping some. This table holds nearly 200,000 clones, 82% found once. CDR3 length equals 13 residues. Germline V CDR1 and CDR2: SEHNR, FQNEAQ (reference sequence). Trimming removed 0 bases from V and 0 bases from J, with 2 bases in between. Study-level points and caveats: Among the CMV-associated chains, three were confirmed in vitro as specific for CMV antigens. It was only CMV serostatus that was available as immune exposure information. Relative to the roughly 640-donor mean, N-insertions were reportedly fewer in an Asian-associated ancestry cluster in a later analysis.

The TCR sequence derives from a boy aged 2 to 9 in good health and CMV-seronegative. Sequences were obtained from PBMCs. The chain carries TRBV7-9 and TRBJ1-2; D uncertain. CDR3 residues: CASSLATNYGYTF. As DNA, the CDR3 is TGTGCCAGCAGCTTAGCTACTAACTATGGCTACACCTTC.